The clone carrying this TCR beta chain was counted only a few times. The data belong to a study of blood T cell repertoires in COVID-19. Overall study: Donors in the United States, Italy and Spain gave samples during acute or convalescent COVID-19.

Participant reports of clinical history set cohort assignment. CDR1 SGHAT and CDR2 FQNNGV come from the germline V gene. The CDR3 is 12 amino acids. Trimming took 5 bases from V and 5 from J, leaving 9 bases between them. Measured with immunoSEQ multiplex PCR; TCRdb has only the in-frame clones, and not every one. Of under 350,000 clones listed, more than 75% are singletons. This clonotype was sampled from a man under 40 who had recovered from COVID-19. This rearrangement joins TRBV11-2 to TRBJ1-1; possibly TRBD1 for D (6 bases). The sample taken for sequencing was PBMCs or T cells enriched from blood (not recorded which). The DNA for the CDR3 is TGTGCCAGCAGCATCAGGGGTACTGAAGCTTTCTTT. Its translation: CASSIRGTEAFF.